This T cell receptor beta chain was sequenced in a study of tumor-infiltrating lymphocytes in primary liver carcinoma (dated by TCRdb to about 2017). Background for the entire study: Surgical resection was performed in China between November 2015 and early 2016 on several patients with histopathologically diagnosed primary liver carcinoma. Roughly 3.5 to 8 million productive TCRbeta reads were obtained per sample, and no significant difference in read depth was found between tissue types. A total of roughly 35 specimens from 5 patients, comprising 25 or so tumor regions, 5 adjacent noncancerous liver tissues and 5 peripheral blood samples, were covered by TCRbeta repertoire sequencing. Across five regions of each liver tumor, along with adjacent normal tissue and blood, the study brought together TCRbeta repertoire sequencing, expression microarrays and whole-exome sequencing. Of the five patients, three men and two women aged 30 to 69 years, four had hepatocellular carcinoma and one had combined HCC and intrahepatic cholangiocarcinoma. The tumors of the five patients were staged as T1-T3 N0M0, with maximum diameters ranging from roughly 4.2 to 10 cm. High reproducibility was observed for the technical replicate repertoires, with mean shared-clone rates approximately 0.9 and correlation coefficients above 0.98.

The table lists this clonotype with a few counts. The antigen it recognizes is unknown. A read error may account for a junction end that differs from germline. TRIzol reagent was used to extract blood RNA from unsorted whole blood, while the DNeasy Blood & Tissue kit provided the germline DNA. Chronic HBV infection was present in the patients, and the patients were treatment-naive at sampling. Before surgery, about 4 milliliters of peripheral blood were drawn into K2EDTA tubes. TCRbeta-specific cDNA was reverse-transcribed from around 500 ng total RNA using a constant-region primer and ProtoScript II reverse transcriptase. The TCRbeta libraries were prepared through three rounds of nested multiplex PCR following a slightly modified ARM-PCR procedure. Sample barcodes and Illumina adapters were added in a final 25-cycle PCR with Deep VentR polymerase. Amplicons of 200-500 bp were gel-purified with a QIAquick gel extraction kit before sequencing. An Illumina HiSeq 2500 was used to sequence the TCRbeta amplicons, generating 250-bp paired-end reads. The source study handled its data this way. Trimmomatic v0.33 was used to quality-trim the reads, and FLASH v1.2.11 was used to merge paired reads so that full CDR3 sequences could be recovered. V, D and J germline segments were assigned to the rearranged TCRbeta sequences by MiGEC v1.2.1b. Clonotype statistics and Shannon-Wiener diversity indices were calculated with VDJtools v1.0.0. Except for diversity analysis, only the 250 most abundant clonotypes of each sample were used in subsequent analyses to reduce sampling bias. Clones were called with MiXCR by TCRdb after fastp trimmed the public reads at Q25, and only in-frame beta chains were retained. Each record represents a unique CDR3 protein, reported with the most common genes and DNA among its rows. The V and J calls here are based on TCRdb, not the publication. For this sample the table gives about 330,000 distinct CDR3 sequences, of which 65% were detected only once. The ten largest account for about 6.5% of the sample.

Findings and caveats that apply to the study as a whole: Compared with blood, tumors had a significantly larger share of the repertoire taken up by the top 250 clones (p = 0.039). Only 4 or 5 patients were included in the study, and the authors note that the findings should be validated in a larger study. Bulk unsorted samples precluded comparing CD4+ and CD8+ T cell repertoires. Only the TCR beta chain was sequenced, so true repertoire diversity is likely underestimated because unpaired alpha chains were not captured. Repertoire overlap was found to be higher between tumor regions (mean approximately 36%) than between tumor-adjacent (about 17%) or tumor-blood (about 15%) pairs, consistent with antigen-driven expansion.

Sequenced material: peripheral blood. The source of this sequence is a man aged 35 to 55 with primary liver carcinoma and hepatitis B virus infection.

CDR3 loop: CATSVSTGGDYTF. DNA sequence: TGTGCCACCAGTGTTTCGACAGGGGGGGACTACACCTTC. This receptor chain uses TRBV10-3 and TRBJ1-2; 9 bases in the junction line up with TRBD1. The CDR3 has 13 amino acids, counting the end cysteine and phenylalanine. Solely the CDR3 DNA is kept, with 39 bases framed from the first base. The germline V gene gives CDR1 as ENHRY and CDR2 as SYGVKD.